This T cell receptor beta chain was captured by sequencing in a study of chronic HIV infection and antiretroviral therapy. Via MiXCR, TCRdb re-called the 5' RACE reads, giving one row per CDR3 protein. The table lists roughly 48,000 distinct CDR3 sequences, under 20% of them singletons. This CDR3 is built from 14 residues. Trimming stripped 5 bases from V and 0 bases from J, with 6 bases between. Germline V gene data show CDR1 as KGHDR and CDR2 as SFDVKD. The sequence derives from an adult who had HIV and had not received antiretroviral therapy, or was an uninfected healthy control (not recorded which). Input material: peripheral blood. The chain combines TRBV24-1 with TRBJ2-2; D call uncertain. As DNA, the CDR3 is TGTGCCACCAGTGCGTTAACGAACACCGGGGAGCTGTTTTTT. Its protein is CATSALTNTGELFF.